In this sample, the clone carrying this T cell receptor beta chain turned up a few times. This specimen comes from a study of T cells in Graves' hyperthyroidism and ophthalmopathy. Stable disease denoted Graves' hyperthyroidism without ophthalmopathy progression within 18 months. The study enrolled patients aged 18 to 65 with newly diagnosed hyperthyroidism of under 2 months' duration. Uncontrolled infection, other autoimmune disease, pregnancy and lactation each barred patients from inclusion. Diagnostic decisions used clinical symptoms, serum thyroxine and TRAb, thyroid ultrasound and orbital computed tomography. Amplification of TCR beta CDR3 regions used RNA as the template. A first-round RT-PCR of the TCR CDR3 used the HTBI primer set. TCRdb used MiXCR to reprocess the multiplex PCR reads, holding one entry per CDR3 protein. The table has a few hundred thousand distinct CDR3 sequences, around 14% seen once; the top ten hold less than 10%.

The CDR3 runs 14 residues. V lost 7 bases to trimming and J lost 4 bases; unmatched junction nucleotides: 6. CDR1 MNHEY and CDR2 SVGEGT come from the germline V gene. This receptor was identified in a woman between 18 and 29 years old with Graves' hyperthyroidism. The sample was blood. The rearrangement joins TRBV6-2 or TRBV6-3 to TRBJ1-4; TRBD1 aligns across 7 bases. CDR3 residues: CASTERGHNEKLFF. CDR3 nucleotides: TGTGCCAGCACCGAAAGGGGGCATAATGAAAAACTGTTTTTT.